This TCR beta chain derives from a study of beta chain features in type 1 diabetes. Findings of the study overall: In every one of the four CD4+ subsets, TCRB CDR3s were moderately but significantly shorter in Type 1 diabetes patients. Unsettled here was the matter of whether HLA type influences TCRB rearrangement. Insertions at VDJ junctions were less frequent in type 1 diabetes patients. These patients also deleted more nucleotides at the same junctions.

Using CD45RO/CCR7/CD25/CD127/CD95/CD27, CD4+ naive, central memory, regulatory and stem cell-like memory cells were sorted. Purity exceeded 98% in all sorted populations. This clone was observed a handful of times. The target antigen is unknown. Germline-derived CDR1 and CDR2 are SGHAT and FQNNGV. Germline trimming cut 1 base from V and 6 bases from J; bases unmatched to any gene: 9. The CDR3 contains 18 residues. All of the isolated RNA was reverse transcribed, so expressed TCRB transcripts were sequenced. Here immunoSEQ multiplex PCR was the method, and the copy in TCRdb shows in-frame clones only, minus some. The sample contains about 650,000 clones, around 12% of which appear only once.

The receptor was isolated from a man aged 25-45 years with type 1 diabetes. The chain has TRBV11-2 and TRBJ2-5; 15 bases are a match to TRBD2. Source material: naive CD4+ T cells from blood. Here the CDR3 reads CASSLVGLAGGQLKTQYF. The CDR3 nucleotides are TGTGCCAGCAGCTTAGTAGGACTAGCGGGGGGGCAGCTAAAGACCCAGTACTTC. Supplemented by reference TRBV11-2 and TRBJ2-5, the full variable domain reads EAGVAQSPRYKIIEKRQSVAFWCNPISGHATLYWYQQILGQGPKLLIQFQNNGVVDDSQLPKDRFSAERLKGVDSTLKIQPAKLEDSAVYLCASSLVGLAGGQLKTQYFGPGTRLLVL.